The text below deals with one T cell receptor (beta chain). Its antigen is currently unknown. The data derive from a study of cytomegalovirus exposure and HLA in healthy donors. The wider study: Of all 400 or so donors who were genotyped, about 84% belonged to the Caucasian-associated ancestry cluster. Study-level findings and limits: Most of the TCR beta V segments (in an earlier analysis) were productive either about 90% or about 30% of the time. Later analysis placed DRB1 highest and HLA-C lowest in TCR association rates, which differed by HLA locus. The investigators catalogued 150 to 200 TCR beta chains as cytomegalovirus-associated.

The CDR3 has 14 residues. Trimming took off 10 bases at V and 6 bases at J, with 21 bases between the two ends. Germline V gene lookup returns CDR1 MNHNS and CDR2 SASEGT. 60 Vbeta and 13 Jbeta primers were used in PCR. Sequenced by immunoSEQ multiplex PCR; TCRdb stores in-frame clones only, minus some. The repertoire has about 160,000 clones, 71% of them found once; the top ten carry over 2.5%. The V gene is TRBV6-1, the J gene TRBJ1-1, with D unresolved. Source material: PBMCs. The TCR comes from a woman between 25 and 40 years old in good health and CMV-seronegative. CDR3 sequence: CATGGWAIGAEAFF. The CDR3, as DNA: TGTGCCACCGGTGGATGGGCAATCGGCGCTGAAGCTTTCTTT.